Below, one T cell receptor (beta chain) is given with its context. What it recognizes is unknown. A read error may be the cause here, since a much bigger clone is one base away. Using RNA template, CDR3s of TCR alpha and beta were amplified with iRepertoire arm-PCR. Input was roughly 100-450 ng of tissue mRNA or PBMC total RNA. TCRdb re-analysed the multiplex PCR reads in MiXCR, keeping a single row per CDR3 protein. Among fewer than 200,000 distinct CDR3 sequences listed, more than 30% were seen once. This specimen comes from a study of glioma-infiltrating T cells. Germline loops: CDR1 SGDLS, CDR2 YYNGEE. The length of the CDR3 is 14 residues. The study, taken as a whole, reports: Very few CDR3 sequences were shared between tissue and blood. Tissue-blood divergence was below expectation in non-neoplastic patients, above in gliomas.

The TCR comes from a human donor with low-grade glioma or glioblastoma, undergoing nonglioma brain surgery, or in good health (not recorded which). Sequencing used glioma tissue, nonneoplastic brain tissue, or PBMCs (not recorded which). This chain uses TRBV9 with TRBJ1-1; D gene ambiguous. CDR3 sequence reads: CASSPPTPNTEALF. The CDR3 DNA reads as TGTGCCAGCAGCCCGCCGACACCGAACACTGAAGCTTTATTT.